One T cell receptor (beta chain) is described in this entry. What it recognizes is unknown. Germline CDR1 is KGHSH and CDR2 is LQKENI. With 2 bases clipped from V and 2 bases from J, the junction kept 9 bases outside the gene matches. This CDR3 is built from 17 residues. The source of the sample is a study of shared clonotypes between healthy human individuals. Whole-study findings and limits: Despite large depth, rarefaction showed incomplete sorted-subset sequencing. All-four-donor shared clonotypes had higher generation probabilities than non-shared clonotypes did.

TCRdb keeps only in-frame clones here, not all; method: immunoSEQ multiplex PCR. The repertoire includes 2,100,000 or so clones, almost 96% of them detected once, and roughly 0.13% sits in the top ten. This chain uses TRBV18 with TRBJ2-7, with 10 nucleotides matching TRBD1. Sequences were obtained from naive CD4+ T cells sorted from blood. Subset in this sample: CD45RA+ positively selected. The sequence was obtained from a man between 18 and 29 years old in good health. This CDR3 reads CASSPRGTGESTYEQYF. The CDR3 DNA follows: TGTGCCAGCTCACCAAGGGGGACAGGGGAATCAACCTACGAGCAGTACTTC.